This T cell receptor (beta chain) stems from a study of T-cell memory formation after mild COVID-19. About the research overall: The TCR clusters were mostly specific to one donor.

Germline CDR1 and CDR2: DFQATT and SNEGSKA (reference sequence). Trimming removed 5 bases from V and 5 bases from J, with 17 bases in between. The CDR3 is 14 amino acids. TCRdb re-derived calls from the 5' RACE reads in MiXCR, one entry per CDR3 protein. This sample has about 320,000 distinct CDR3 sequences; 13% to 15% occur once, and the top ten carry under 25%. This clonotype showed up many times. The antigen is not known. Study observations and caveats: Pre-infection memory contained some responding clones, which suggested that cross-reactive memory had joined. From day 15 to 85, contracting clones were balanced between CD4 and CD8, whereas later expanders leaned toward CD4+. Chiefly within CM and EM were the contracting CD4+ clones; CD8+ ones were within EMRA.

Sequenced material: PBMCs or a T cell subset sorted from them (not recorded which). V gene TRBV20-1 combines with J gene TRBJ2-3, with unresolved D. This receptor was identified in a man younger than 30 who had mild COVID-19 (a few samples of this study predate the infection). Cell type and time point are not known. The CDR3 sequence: CSAQDPTTGDTQYF. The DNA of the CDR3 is TGCAGTGCTCAGGACCCAACAACGGGAGATACGCAGTATTTT.